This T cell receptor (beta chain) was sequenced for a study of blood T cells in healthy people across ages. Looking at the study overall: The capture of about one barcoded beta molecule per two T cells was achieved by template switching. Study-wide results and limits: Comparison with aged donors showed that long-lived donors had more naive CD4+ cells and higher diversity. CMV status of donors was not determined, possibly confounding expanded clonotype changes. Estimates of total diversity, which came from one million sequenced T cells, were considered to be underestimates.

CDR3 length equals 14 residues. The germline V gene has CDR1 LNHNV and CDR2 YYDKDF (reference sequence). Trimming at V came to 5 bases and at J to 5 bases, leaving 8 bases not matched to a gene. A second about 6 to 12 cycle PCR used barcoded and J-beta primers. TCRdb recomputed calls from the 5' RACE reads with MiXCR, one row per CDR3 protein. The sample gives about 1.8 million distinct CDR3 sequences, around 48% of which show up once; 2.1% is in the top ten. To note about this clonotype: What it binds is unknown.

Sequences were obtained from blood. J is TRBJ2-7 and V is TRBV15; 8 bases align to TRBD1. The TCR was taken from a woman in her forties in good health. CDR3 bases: TGTGCCACCAGCGCTTGGGACAGGAGCGACGAGCAGTACTTC. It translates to CATSAWDRSDEQYF.